Sequencing of this T cell receptor beta chain was carried out in a study of blood T cell repertoires in COVID-19. Study overall: Donors in the United States, Italy and Spain gave samples during acute or convalescent COVID-19.

The protocol was immunoSEQ multiplex PCR, while the TCRdb copy is restricted to in-frame clones and leaves out a portion. Seen here are approximately 300,000 clones, roughly 86% observed once, and the top ten hold around 11%. CDR1 and CDR2 from the germline V gene are SGHRS and YFSETQ. The CDR3 runs 12 residues. Trimming took off 7 bases at V and 11 bases at J, with 18 bases between the two ends. The sample taken for sequencing was peripheral blood. The V and J genes are TRBV5-1 and TRBJ1-1, with TRBD1 as a possible D gene (5 bases). This clonotype was obtained from a woman in her 30s with COVID-19, enrolled during active disease. The CDR3 DNA follows: TGCGCCAGCCGGGGGGACGTGCGATTTGCTTTCTTT. Its protein product is CASRGDVRFAFF.